This T cell receptor beta chain was retrieved from a study of shared clonotypes between healthy human individuals. As concerns this clone: The antigen remains unidentified.

The CDR3 extends over 16 amino acids. V was shortened by 3 bases and J by 7 bases, with 19 bases between the two germline ends. CDR1 is SGDLS, CDR2 YYNGEE, per germline. Study findings and constraints: Sampling involved blood alone; tissue repertoires likely differ. What rarefaction showed was incomplete sorted-subset sequencing despite large depth.

Clones were read by immunoSEQ multiplex PCR, and TCRdb kept only the in-frame ones, dropping some. The data hold fewer than 850,000 clones, with 90% observed a single time. The donors were adults (healthy and HIV-negative) with no recent acute infections or vaccinations. CD8 memory combined CD45RO+ cells with CCR7-negative CD45RA+ TemRA cells. The chain employs TRBV9 and TRBJ2-2; the D gene is possibly TRBD1 (5 bases). Sequenced sample: memory CD8+ T cells from PBMCs. Noted subset: CD45RO+ cells pooled with CCR7-negative TemRA cells. The sequence derives from a young man in good health. Some clones in this sample may be carry-over from other donors' samples. The CDR3 protein is CASSAQAANPDGELFF. CDR3 DNA sequence: TGTGCCAGCAGCGCACAGGCGGCTAACCCGGACGGGGAGCTGTTTTTT. Based on the CDR3 plus reference TRBV9 and TRBJ2-2, the full variable domain is DSGVTQTPKHLITATGQRVTLRCSPRSGDLSVYWYQQSLDQGLQFLIQYYNGEERAKGNILERFSAQQFPDLHSELNLSSLELGDSALYFCASSAQAANPDGELFFGEGSRLTVL.